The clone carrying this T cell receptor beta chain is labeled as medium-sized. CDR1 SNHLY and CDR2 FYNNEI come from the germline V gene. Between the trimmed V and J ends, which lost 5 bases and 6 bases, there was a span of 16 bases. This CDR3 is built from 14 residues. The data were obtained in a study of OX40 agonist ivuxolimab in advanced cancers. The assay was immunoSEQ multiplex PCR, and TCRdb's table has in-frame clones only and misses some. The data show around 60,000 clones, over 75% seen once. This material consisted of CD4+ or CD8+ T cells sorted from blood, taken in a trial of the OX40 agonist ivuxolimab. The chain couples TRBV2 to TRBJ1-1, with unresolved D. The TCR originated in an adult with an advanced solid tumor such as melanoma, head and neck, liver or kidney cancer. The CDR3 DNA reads TGTGCCAGCAGTCTAAGGGAGGGCGGGCCTGAAGCTTTCTTT. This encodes CASSLREGGPEAFF.